Listed below are T cell receptor beta chains from one sample, sequenced in a study of PD-L1 blockade in urothelial cancer. Here immunoSEQ multiplex PCR was the method, and the copy in TCRdb shows in-frame clones only, minus some. The data hold 60,000 to 80,000 clones, with more than 70% observed a single time. Sequenced material: PBMCs, taken around atezolizumab (anti-PD-L1) treatment. The source is a man in his 60s with urothelial cancer. The CDR3 runs from the conserved cysteine through the conserved F or W.

v_call	j_call	cdr3_aa
TRBV7-3	TRBJ2-1	CASSPIPGTNADNEQFF
TRBV7-2	TRBJ2-1	CASSAVPPPGEQFF
TRBV6-1	TRBJ2-7	CASSVGLAGGLHYEQYF
TRBV20-1	TRBJ1-2	CSASGGYGYTF
TRBV5-6	TRBJ2-2	CASSLVDRNTGELFF
TRBV6-5	TRBJ2-7	CASRQDGSYEQYF
TRBV15	TRBJ2-3	CATSAPPRTSGTDTQYF
TRBV19	TRBJ2-3	CASSPRGTGRRFRADTQYF
TRBV9	TRBJ2-1	CASSESGTNEQFF
TRBV6-6	TRBJ2-1	CASSYGGVYNEQFF
TRBV27	TRBJ2-2	CASSSGSSRDTGELFF
TRBV30	TRBJ1-1	CACNPGQGLGGEAFF
TRBV7-9	TRBJ2-5	CASSKGLAQETQYF
TRBV7-7	TRBJ2-5	CASSLGSQGSQETQYF
TRBV28	TRBJ1-2	CASSLAGSNYGYTF
TRBV30	TRBJ2-1	CAWSGGTVPSYNEQFF
TRBV11-3	TRBJ1-2	CASSLSSSNYGYTF
TRBV5-6	TRBJ1-5	CASSLLSEGGNYNQPQHF
TRBV6-1	TRBJ2-7	CASRDGNNYEQYF
TRBV19	TRBJ2-4	CASAFGGSRGNIQYF
TRBV6-5	TRBJ1-5	CASSPTYWSNQPQHF
TRBV4-1	TRBJ2-7	CASSQGTSTYEQYF
TRBV9	TRBJ2-1	CASSLGRQGVYNEQFF
TRBV11-2	TRBJ1-2	CASSQAPGFNYGYTF
TRBV28	TRBJ2-2	CASSSNLAAVFGELFF
TRBV5-1	TRBJ2-5	CASSPGTGEETQYF
TRBV30	TRBJ1-6	CAWRRSTGRSPLHF
TRBV4-1	TRBJ2-7	CASSQLAGGGVEQYF
TRBV20-1	TRBJ2-7	CSGESLYEQYF
TRBV5-1	TRBJ2-3	CASRWGQTSTDTQYF
TRBV30	TRBJ1-1	CAWSASLNTEAFF
TRBV7-8	TRBJ2-1	CASSLDRGISYNEQFF
TRBV18	TRBJ2-2	CASSPEVSTGELFF
TRBV5-1	TRBJ1-2	CASSQKQGADGRGTF
TRBV4-3	TRBJ2-3	CASSPAGTGEADTQYF
TRBV18	TRBJ1-2	CASSPARDRGRRTYTF
TRBV29-1	TRBJ2-7	CSVENRDDYEQYF
TRBV9	TRBJ2-5	CASSSGLQETQYF
TRBV21-1	TRBJ1-2	CASSKYRGRGSGYTF
TRBV10-3	TRBJ1-6	CATSTEGQPNSPLHF
TRBV7-2	TRBJ1-3	CASSLEGLGNTIYF
TRBV5-1	TRBJ2-7	CASSPTGTGGDEQYF
TRBV6-6	TRBJ1-2	CASRPSTGQFSGGYTF
TRBV18	TRBJ1-3	CASSPNSPQTGNTIYF
TRBV20-1	TRBJ2-4	CSGLALNIQYF
TRBV7-9	TRBJ1-2	CASSLMGDSNYGYTF
TRBV19	TRBJ2-1	CASSIVGTSGSRYEQFF
TRBV6-4	TRBJ2-1	CASSDRLASSSYNEQFF
TRBV7-7	TRBJ2-5	CASSIIGNQETQYF
TRBV27	TRBJ2-5	CASSLGSPSQETQYF
TRBV11-2	TRBJ2-1	CASSDKLAGGSDEQFF
TRBV19	TRBJ1-2	CASSKAARAVYGYTF